This T cell receptor beta chain was retrieved from a study of T cells in localized non-small cell lung cancer. General study points: Higher blood T cell density went with longer overall survival. Only one tumor region went through sequencing, so heterogeneity may still be there. Adjacent lung exhibited a median of 57 among the 100 most abundant tumor clones. Compared with tumor, uninvolved adjacent lung displayed greater T cell clonality, ranking highest overall.

About this clone itself: Its target is not known.

TCRdb keeps only in-frame clones here, not all; method: immunoSEQ multiplex PCR. Here the sample spans approximately 88,000 clones, roughly 90% being singletons. V shed 0 bases and J shed 1 base, with 10 bases lying between them. CDR3 size: 15 residues. Germline V CDR1 and CDR2: SGHKS, YYEKEE (reference sequence). The specimen was PBMCs, collected before any cancer treatment. This TCR came from a woman aged 35 to 69 with stage II squamous cell lung carcinoma. The rearrangement joins TRBV5-5 to TRBJ1-1; D not resolved. In DNA, the CDR3 is TGTGCCAGCAGCTTGGTTATAGGGAGGAACACTGAAGCTTTCTTT. Translating gives CASSLVIGRNTEAFF.